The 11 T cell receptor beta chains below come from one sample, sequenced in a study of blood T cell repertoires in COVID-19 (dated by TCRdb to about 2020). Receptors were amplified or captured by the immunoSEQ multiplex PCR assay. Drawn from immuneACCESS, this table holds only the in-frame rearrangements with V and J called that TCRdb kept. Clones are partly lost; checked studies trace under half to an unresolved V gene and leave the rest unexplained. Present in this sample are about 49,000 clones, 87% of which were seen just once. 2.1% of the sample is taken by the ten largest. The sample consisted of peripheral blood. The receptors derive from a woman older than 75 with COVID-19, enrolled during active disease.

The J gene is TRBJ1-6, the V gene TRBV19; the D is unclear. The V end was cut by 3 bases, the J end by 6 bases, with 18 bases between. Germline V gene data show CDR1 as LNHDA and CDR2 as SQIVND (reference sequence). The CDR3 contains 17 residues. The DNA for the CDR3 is TGTGCCAGTAGTATTCCCCTGGCAGGAAGAATTAATTCACCCCTCCACTTT. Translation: CASSIPLAGRINSPLHF.

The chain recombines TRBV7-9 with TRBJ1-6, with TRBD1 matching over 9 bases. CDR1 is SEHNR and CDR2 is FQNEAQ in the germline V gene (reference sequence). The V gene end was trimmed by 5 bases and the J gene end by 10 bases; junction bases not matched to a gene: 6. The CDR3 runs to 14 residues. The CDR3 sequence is CASSHTGGSSPLHF. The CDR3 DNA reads TGTGCCAGCAGCCACACAGGGGGCAGCTCACCCCTCCACTTT.

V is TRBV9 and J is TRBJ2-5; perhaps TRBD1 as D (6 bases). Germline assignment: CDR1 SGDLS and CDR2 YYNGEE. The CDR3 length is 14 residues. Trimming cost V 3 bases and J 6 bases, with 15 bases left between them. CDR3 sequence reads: CASSEAGDMKTQYF. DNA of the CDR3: TGTGCCAGCAGCGAGGCAGGGGATATGAAGACCCAGTACTTC.

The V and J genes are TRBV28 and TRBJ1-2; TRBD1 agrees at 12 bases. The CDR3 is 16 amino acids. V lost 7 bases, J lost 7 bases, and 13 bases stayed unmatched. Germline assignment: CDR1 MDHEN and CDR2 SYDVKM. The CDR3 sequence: CASTGWDRGQGFGYTF. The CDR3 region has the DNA TGTGCCAGCACCGGGTGGGACAGGGGGCAAGGGTTTGGCTACACCTTC.

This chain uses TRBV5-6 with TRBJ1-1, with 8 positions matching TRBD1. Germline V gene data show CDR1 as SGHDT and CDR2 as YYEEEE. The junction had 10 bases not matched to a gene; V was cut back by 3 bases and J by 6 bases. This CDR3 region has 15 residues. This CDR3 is CASSSMDRVESEAFF. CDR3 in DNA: TGTGCCAGCAGCTCCATGGACAGGGTAGAGTCTGAAGCTTTCTTT.

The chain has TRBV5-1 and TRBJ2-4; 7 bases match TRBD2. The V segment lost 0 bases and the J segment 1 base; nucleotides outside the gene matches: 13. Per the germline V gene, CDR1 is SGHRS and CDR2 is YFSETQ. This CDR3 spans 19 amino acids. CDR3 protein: CASSLVGQATGGAKNIQYF. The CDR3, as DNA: TGCGCCAGCAGCTTGGTTGGGCAGGCGACCGGGGGGGCCAAAAACATTCAGTACTTC.

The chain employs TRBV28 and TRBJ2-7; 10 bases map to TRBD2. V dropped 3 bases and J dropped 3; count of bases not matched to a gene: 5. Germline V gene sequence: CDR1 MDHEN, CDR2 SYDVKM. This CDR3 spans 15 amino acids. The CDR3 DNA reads TGTGCCAGCAGTTTGGCCGGGACTAGCGACTACGAGCAGTACTTC. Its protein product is CASSLAGTSDYEQYF.

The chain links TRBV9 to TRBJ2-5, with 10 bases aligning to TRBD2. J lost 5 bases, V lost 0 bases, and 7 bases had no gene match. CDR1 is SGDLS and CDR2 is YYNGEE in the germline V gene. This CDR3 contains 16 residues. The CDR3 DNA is TGTGCCAGCAGCGTAGTGGCTAGCGGGGGTGGGGAGACCCAGTACTTC. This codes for CASSVVASGGGETQYF.

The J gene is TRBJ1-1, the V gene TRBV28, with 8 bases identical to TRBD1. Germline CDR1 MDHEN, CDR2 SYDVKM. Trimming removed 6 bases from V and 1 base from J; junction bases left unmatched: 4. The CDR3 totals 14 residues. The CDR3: CASRSRGPNTEAFF. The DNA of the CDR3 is TGTGCCAGCAGGAGCAGGGGGCCGAACACTGAAGCTTTCTTT.

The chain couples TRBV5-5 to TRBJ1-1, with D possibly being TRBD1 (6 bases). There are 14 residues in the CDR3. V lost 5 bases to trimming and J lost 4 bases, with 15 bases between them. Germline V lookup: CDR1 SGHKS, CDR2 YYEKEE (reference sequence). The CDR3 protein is CASRLRRGATEAFF. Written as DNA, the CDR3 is TGTGCCAGCAGACTCAGACGGGGGGCCACTGAAGCTTTCTTT. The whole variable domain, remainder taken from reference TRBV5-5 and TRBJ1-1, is DAGVTQSPTHLIKTRGQQVTLRCSPISGHKSVSWYQQVLGQGPQFIFQYYEKEERGRGNFPDRFSARQFPNYSSELNVNALLLGDSALYLCASRLRRGATEAFFGQGTRLTVV.

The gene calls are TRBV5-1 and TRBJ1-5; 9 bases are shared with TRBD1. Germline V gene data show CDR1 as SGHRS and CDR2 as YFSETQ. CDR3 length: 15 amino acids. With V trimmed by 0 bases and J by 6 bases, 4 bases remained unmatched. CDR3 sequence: CASSLGTGEGQPQHF. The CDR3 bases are TGCGCCAGCAGCTTGGGGACAGGGGAGGGTCAGCCCCAGCATTTT.